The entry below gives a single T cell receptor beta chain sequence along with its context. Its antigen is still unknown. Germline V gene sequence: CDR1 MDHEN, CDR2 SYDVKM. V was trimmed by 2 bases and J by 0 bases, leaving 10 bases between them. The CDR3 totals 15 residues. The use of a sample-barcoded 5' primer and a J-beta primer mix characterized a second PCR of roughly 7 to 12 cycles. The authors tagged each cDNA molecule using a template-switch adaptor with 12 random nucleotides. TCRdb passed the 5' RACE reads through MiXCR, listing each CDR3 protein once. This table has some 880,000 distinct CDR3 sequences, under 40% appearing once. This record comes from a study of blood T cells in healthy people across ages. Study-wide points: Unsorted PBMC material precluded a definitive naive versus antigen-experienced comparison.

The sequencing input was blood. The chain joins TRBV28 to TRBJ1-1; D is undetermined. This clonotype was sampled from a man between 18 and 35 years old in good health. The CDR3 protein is CASSLIRYLNTEAFF. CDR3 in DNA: TGTGCCAGCAGTTTAATCAGGTACCTGAACACTGAAGCTTTCTTT.